The 15 T cell receptor beta chains in this list originate from one sample, sequenced in a study of blood T cells in healthy people across ages (dated by TCRdb to 2013 to 2016). Library preparation used 5' RACE. The reads were generated on an Illumina HiSeq 2500. A second roughly 6 to 11 cycle PCR used a sample-barcoded 5' primer and a J-beta primer mix. TCRdb trimmed public reads at Q25 via fastp, called clones via MiXCR and kept in-frame beta chains. When rows share a CDR3 protein, they turn into one entry using the most common DNA and genes. In all, the sample holds under 2,000,000 distinct CDR3 sequences, and around half of those were seen once. The top ten clonotypes cover approximately 2.1% of the sample. The source material was blood. The receptor set was obtained from a woman between 40 and 55 years old in good health.

The CDR3: CASSRPGAQETQYF. DNA for the CDR3: TGTGCCAGCAGCCGACCCGGGGCTCAAGAGACCCAGTACTTC. The chain is built from TRBV7-9 and TRBJ2-5; D could derive from TRBD1 or TRBD2 (5 bases each). There are 14 residues in the CDR3. Trimming took off 5 bases at V and 2 bases at J, with 12 bases between the two ends. The germline V gene encodes CDR1 SEHNR and CDR2 FQNEAQ (reference sequence).

J is TRBJ2-3 and V is TRBV10-3, with TRBD1 matching over 7 bases. V lost 6 bases, J lost 1 base, and 13 bases stayed unmatched. This CDR3 is built from 17 residues. Germline V CDR1 and CDR2: ENHRY, SYGVKD. The CDR3 region has the DNA TGTGCCATCAGCGGAACCGACAGGGTTGGTGGCACAGATACGCAGTATTTT. Residues: CAISGTDRVGGTDTQYF.

The chain has TRBV28 and TRBJ2-2, with D tentatively TRBD1 (6 bases). This CDR3 region has 15 residues. V was pared by 4 bases and J by 1 base, with 10 bases between. Per germline, CDR1 MDHEN and CDR2 SYDVKM. The CDR3 region is CASSYDRRNTGELFF. DNA of the CDR3: TGTGCCAGCAGTTACGACAGGAGGAACACCGGGGAGCTGTTTTTT.

The rearrangement links TRBV20-1 to TRBJ2-6; 7 nucleotides agree with TRBD2. Germline V gives CDR1 DFQATT, CDR2 SNEGSKA (reference sequence). V trimming: 2 bases; J trimming: 0 bases; junction bases outside the gene matches: 7. The CDR3 has 17 amino acids. Written as DNA, the CDR3 is TGCAGTGCTAGATTTGTCGGGAGGAACTCTGGGGCCAACGTCCTGACTTTC. This sequence encodes CSARFVGRNSGANVLTF.

The chain recombines TRBV6-2 or TRBV6-3 with TRBJ2-3, with D possibly being TRBD2 (5 bases). From germline, CDR1 is MNHEY and CDR2 SVGEGT. The CDR3 spans 14 residues. Between the trimmed V and J ends, which lost 4 bases and 1 base, there was a span of 9 bases. The chain's CDR3 is CASSSDYRTDTQYF. The CDR3 nucleotides read TGTGCCAGCAGTTCTGACTACCGCACAGATACGCAGTATTTT.

Only a few counts were recorded for this clonotype. The chain employs TRBV2 and TRBJ2-5; D is unclear. The CDR3 length is 14 residues. CDR1 is SNHLY, CDR2 FYNNEI, per germline. V was trimmed by 7 bases and J by 2 bases, leaving 14 bases between them. CDR3 bases: TGTGCCAGCATCCTAAGAGCAGCGCAAGAGACCCAGTACTTC. It yields the protein CASILRAAQETQYF.

This clonotype appeared a few times. V and J are TRBV27 and TRBJ1-2; 7 nucleotides agree with TRBD1. CDR1 and CDR2 (germline): MNHEY, SMNVEV (reference sequence). This CDR3 has 16 residues. V shed 3 bases and J 7 bases; nucleotides not matched to a gene: 14. The CDR3 is CASSLSGDRERSGYTF. Here the CDR3 DNA reads TGTGCCAGCAGTTTGTCGGGCGACAGGGAACGAAGTGGCTACACCTTC.

Of note for this clonotype: A much larger clone differs by one base, so this may be a read error. The chain couples TRBV3-1 to TRBJ2-5; D unclear. CDR3 size: 13 residues. Germline V gene data show CDR1 as LGHDT and CDR2 as YNNKEL (reference sequence). V lost 7 bases and J lost 4, with 13 bases in between. For the CDR3, the DNA is TGTGCCAGCAACCAGGTGGAAGGAGAGACCCAGTACTTC. Its translation is CASNQVEGETQYF.

There are a few counts of this clonotype. The V and J genes are TRBV20-1 and TRBJ2-1, with 9 bases fitting TRBD1. The CDR3 runs to 13 residues. Unmatched junction bases numbered 1, after V lost 1 base and J lost 6 bases. From germline, CDR1 is DFQATT and CDR2 SNEGSKA (reference sequence). The DNA for the CDR3 is TGCAGTGCTAGAGGGGACAGGGCCAATGAGCAGTTCTTC. Amino acids: CSARGDRANEQFF.

The chain uses TRBV20-1 and TRBJ2-5, with TRBD2 identical over 8 bases. Trimming at V came to 0 bases and at J to 4 bases, leaving 7 bases not matched to a gene. The CDR3 runs to 15 residues. CDR1 and CDR2 (germline): DFQATT, SNEGSKA (reference sequence). CDR3 sequence (DNA): TGCAGTGCTAGAGAGAGTAGAAGCGGGGGAGAGACCCAGTACTTC. Amino acid sequence: CSARESRSGGETQYF.

V and J are TRBV6-5 and TRBJ1-2; D uncertain. V was pared by 0 bases and J by 11 bases, with 10 bases between. CDR1 is MNHEY and CDR2 is SVGAGI in the germline V gene. The CDR3 sequence is 12 residues long. For the CDR3, the DNA is TGTGCCAGCAGTTACTCGGGCGGCAGGTACACCTTC. Translating gives CASSYSGGRYTF.

In this sample, this clonotype turned up a few times. The rearrangement uses TRBV7-2 and TRBJ2-1; 8 nucleotides match TRBD2. In germline, CDR1 is SGHTA, CDR2 FQGNSA. Trimming took 0 bases from V and 3 from J; bases not matched to a gene: 7. The CDR3 totals 17 residues. DNA for the CDR3: TGTGCCAGCAGCTTAGCTTCGGACCTAGCGGGCTACAATGAGCAGTTCTTC. Translation: CASSLASDLAGYNEQFF.

The chain is built from TRBV20-1 and TRBJ2-5; D remains unclear. The CDR3 covers 17 residues. Germline V gene sequence: CDR1 DFQATT, CDR2 SNEGSKA (reference sequence). Trimming shortened V by 0 bases and J by 6 bases, and 23 bases separated the two germline ends. The CDR3 sequence: CSARDFGPAGSGQTQYF. The CDR3 DNA is TGCAGTGCTAGAGATTTCGGACCAGCAGGCTCTGGGCAGACCCAGTACTTC.

The chain is built from TRBV7-3 and TRBJ2-7; D is perhaps TRBD2 (5 bases). This CDR3 has 18 amino acids. Trimming took 2 bases from V and 7 from J, leaving 27 bases between them. Germline V lookup: CDR1 SGHTA, CDR2 FQGTGA. The CDR3 region has the DNA TGTGCCAGCAGCTTAGGTGGAAATGGGCGGGCTTCCTACAATGAGCAGTACTTC. This translates into CASSLGGNGRASYNEQYF.

This clonotype was seen a handful of times. The genes are TRBV6-5 and TRBJ2-1, with TRBD1 matching 7 bases. CDR1 and CDR2 from the germline V gene are MNHEY and SVGAGI. This CDR3 is built from 15 residues. Unmatched junction bases numbered 6, after V lost 5 bases and J lost 2 bases. In DNA form, the CDR3 reads TGTGCCAGCAGTCGAGGACAGGCTGCCTACAATGAGCAGTTCTTC. Translation gives CASSRGQAAYNEQFF.